This T cell receptor (beta chain) was captured in a study of T cells in Graves' hyperthyroidism and ophthalmopathy. Amplification targeted TCR beta CDR3 regions from RNA transcripts. The HTBI primer set was used in a first-round RT-PCR of the TCR CDR3. TCRdb re-derived calls from the multiplex PCR reads in MiXCR, one entry per CDR3 protein. This table holds about 350,000 distinct CDR3 sequences, roughly 13% found once. Based on clinical symptoms, serum thyroxine and TRAb, thyroid ultrasound and orbital computed tomography, diagnoses were reached. Sequencing input: blood. The source of this sequence is a woman aged 25 to 39 with Graves' hyperthyroidism.

CDR3 coding DNA: TGTGCCAGCAGGCCCCGGGCGACCTACGAGCAGTACTTC. Translation: CASRPRATYEQYF. The chain joins TRBV7-2 to TRBJ2-7; unclear D gene. Germline V gene sequence: CDR1 SGHTA, CDR2 FQGNSA. The CDR3 extends over 13 amino acids. V lost 6 bases, J lost 2 bases, and 11 bases lay in between.